This T cell receptor (beta chain) was sequenced in a study of CD8 T cells in Susac syndrome. Study conclusions and caveats: Acknowledgment was made by the study that its TCR sequencing and HLA analysis involved a relatively small number of individuals.

About this clonotype: Its specificity is not known.

Sequencing of TCR beta drew on CD8+ and CD4+ T cells from blood. Negative isolation yielded CD8+ and CD4+ T cells; FACS enriched TEMRA cells. Germline V CDR1 and CDR2: MNHEY, SMNVEV (reference sequence). The CDR3 is 13 residues long. V shed 8 bases and J shed 0 bases, with 10 bases lying between them. When the RNA was reverse transcribed, random hexamers were used with an input of about 0.5 to 1 ug. Multiplex PCR with immunoSEQ amplified the TCR beta CDR3 across 54 Vbeta and 13 Jbeta. TCRdb called the immunoSEQ multiplex PCR reads again in MiXCR, with one record for every CDR3 protein. The repertoire holds 77,000 or so distinct CDR3 sequences, with around 96% as singletons.

This rearrangement joins TRBV27 to TRBJ1-1; D is unresolved. Input material: CD8+ T cells from PBMCs. The origin of this receptor is a human donor with multiple sclerosis. This CDR3 reads CASGDGLNTEAFF. CDR3 sequence (DNA): TGTGCCAGCGGAGACGGACTGAACACTGAAGCTTTCTTT.